The next 23 T cell receptor beta chains were all read from a single sample in a study of blood T cell repertoires in COVID-19. The assay was immunoSEQ multiplex PCR, and TCRdb's table has in-frame clones only and misses some. Among a few hundred thousand clones listed, about 89% were seen once. The sample comprised peripheral blood. All receptors come from a woman aged 25 to 39 with COVID-19, enrolled during active disease.

This chain joins TRBV27 and TRBJ1-3; D is unclear. Germline V CDR1 and CDR2: MNHEY, SMNVEV (reference sequence). The CDR3 runs to 13 residues. Trimming pared 8 bases from V and 4 bases from J, leaving 12 bases between. This CDR3 is CASRRVGGNTIYF. CDR3 DNA: TGTGCCAGCCGGAGGGTAGGCGGAAACACCATATATTTT.

The chain recombines TRBV3-1 (or the pseudogene TRBV3-2) with TRBJ1-6; no firm D call. Germline V gene data show CDR1 as LGHDT and CDR2 as YNNKEL (reference sequence). Trimming took off 0 bases at V and 1 base at J, with 7 bases between the two ends. The CDR3 runs to 16 residues. CDR3 nucleotide sequence: TGTGCCAGCAGCCAAGACCGGTATTCCTATAATTCACCCCTCCACTTT. It translates to CASSQDRYSYNSPLHF.

The rearrangement uses TRBV14 and TRBJ2-3, with 8 nucleotides matching TRBD1. The V segment lost 1 base and the J segment 6 bases; nucleotides outside the gene matches: 12. The CDR3 consists of 17 residues. CDR1 is SGHDN and CDR2 is FVKESK in the germline V gene. The CDR3 nucleotides are TGTGCCAGCAGCCAAGTGTCTCCAGGGGGCGCCGGGGATACGCAGTATTTT. Translating gives CASSQVSPGGAGDTQYF. Full variable domain (outside the CDR3, taken from reference TRBV14 and TRBJ2-3): EAGVTQFPSHSVIEKGQTVTLRCDPISGHDNLYWYRRVMGKEIKFLLHFVKESKQDESGMPNNRFLAERTGGTYSTLKVQPAELEDSGVYFCASSQVSPGGAGDTQYFGPGTRLTVL.

The gene calls are TRBV4-2 and TRBJ1-1; D remains ambiguous. This CDR3 region has 14 residues. Germline-derived CDR1 and CDR2 are LGHNA and YNFKEQ. V lost 8 bases to trimming and J lost 1 base, with 14 bases between them. The CDR3 loop is CASGREGGNTEAFF. The CDR3 nucleotides are TGTGCCAGCGGTAGGGAGGGAGGGAACACTGAAGCTTTCTTT.

The chain uses TRBV9 and TRBJ2-2, with 8 bases aligning to TRBD1. CDR1 is SGDLS and CDR2 is YYNGEE in the germline V gene. The CDR3 runs 13 residues. V lost 2 bases and J lost 10; bases outside the gene matches: 4. In DNA form, the CDR3 reads TGTGCCAGCAGCGTGACAGGGGATGAGGAGCTGTTTTTT. Protein product: CASSVTGDEELFF.

This sequence joins TRBV5-4 and TRBJ2-7, with 7 positions matching TRBD1. CDR1 is SGHNT and CDR2 is YYREEE in the germline V gene (reference sequence). V was pared by 4 bases and J by 5 bases, with 12 bases of the junction left unmatched. The CDR3 consists of 15 residues. CDR3 sequence: CASSPPGTVLNEQYF. DNA for the CDR3: TGTGCCAGCAGCCCCCCCGGGACAGTTTTGAACGAGCAGTACTTC.

The V and J genes are TRBV14 and TRBJ1-2, with D uncertain. The CDR3 has 12 amino acids. The germline V gene encodes CDR1 SGHDN and CDR2 FVKESK. V gave up 0 bases and J gave up 6 bases, with 5 bases separating them. The CDR3 loop is CASSQDRNGYTF. In nucleotides, the CDR3 is TGTGCCAGCAGCCAAGACAGAAATGGCTACACCTTC.

The chain recombines TRBV21-1 with TRBJ1-3. TRBV21-1 is an annotated pseudogene. This CDR3 region has 17 residues. For the CDR3, the DNA is TGTGCCAGCAGCAAACAAGGGGGGGGGTTATCTGGAAACACCATATATTTT. Amino acid sequence: CASSKQGGGLSGNTIYF.

As DNA, the CDR3 is TGCGCCAGCAGCTCACCTGGACAGGGCATAATGAACACTGAAGCTTTCTTT. Translating gives CASSSPGQGIMNTEAFF. The chain is built from TRBV5-1 and TRBJ1-1, with 8 bases fitting TRBD1. J lost 0 bases, V lost 3 bases, and 10 bases had no gene match. The CDR3 totals 17 residues. The germline V gene encodes CDR1 SGHRS and CDR2 YFSETQ.

CDR3: CASSPRRGEFYGYTF. In nucleotides, the CDR3 is TGTGCCAGCAGCCCCCGACGGGGAGAATTTTATGGCTACACCTTC. The rearrangement uses TRBV7-2 and TRBJ1-2; D uncertain. From germline, CDR1 is SGHTA and CDR2 FQGNSA. V was trimmed by 5 bases and J by 5 bases, leaving 18 bases between them. The CDR3 length is 15 residues.

V gene TRBV4-3 combines with J gene TRBJ2-3; possible D gene TRBD2, 7 bases. Germline CDR1 reads LGHNA; CDR2 reads YSLEER. Trimming took 4 bases from V and 5 from J, leaving 19 bases between them. The CDR3 has 16 residues. The CDR3 DNA follows: TGCGCCAGCAGCCCTGGTCCCCGCGGGGGCAGAGATACGCAGTATTTT. Amino acids: CASSPGPRGGRDTQYF.

The genes are TRBV5-8 and TRBJ2-1; 11 bases line up with TRBD2. Trimming cost V 2 bases and J 6 bases; bases outside gene matches: 4. In germline, CDR1 is SGHTS, CDR2 YDEGEE. The length of the CDR3 is 15 residues. The CDR3 sequence: CASSFSGGAINEQFF. DNA for the CDR3: TGTGCCAGCAGCTTTAGCGGGGGGGCGATCAATGAGCAGTTCTTC.

The rearrangement uses TRBV6-1 and TRBJ2-7; 9 bases agree with TRBD2. V dropped 2 bases and J dropped 5; count of bases not matched to a gene: 19. The germline V gene has CDR1 MNHNS and CDR2 SASEGT. This CDR3 is built from 19 residues. DNA for the CDR3: TGTGCCAGCAGTGAACGGGGGGGACTAGCAGGTATAGGGAATCACGAGCAGTACGTC. It specifies CASSERGGLAGIGNHEQYV.

This clone occurred once. V and J are TRBV5-4 and TRBJ2-3; D gene ambiguous. Germline CDR1 is SGHNT and CDR2 is YYREEE (reference sequence). CDR3 length equals 14 residues. Trimming pared 4 bases from V and 2 bases from J, leaving 11 bases between. CDR3 sequence: CASSPDSITDTQYF. The CDR3 nucleotides read TGTGCCAGCAGCCCCGACTCGATCACAGATACGCAGTATTTT. Variable domain in full (rest from reference TRBV5-4 and TRBJ2-3): ETGVTQSPTHLIKTRGQQVTLRCSSQSGHNTVSWYQQALGQGPQFIFQYYREEENGRGNFPPRFSGLQFPNYSSELNVNALELDDSALYLCASSPDSITDTQYFGPGTRLTVL.

The chain recombines TRBV9 with TRBJ1-2, with a possible D match to TRBD1 (5 bases). V lost 4 bases, J lost 4 bases, and 14 bases lay in between. The CDR3 loop spans 14 amino acids. Germline V CDR1 and CDR2: SGDLS, YYNGEE. CDR3 coding DNA: TGTGCCAGCAGCCCCTCCCCGGACACCTATGGCTACACCTTC. The encoded protein is CASSPSPDTYGYTF.

The V call is TRBV25-1, the J call TRBJ2-4; a possible D gene is TRBD1 (5 bases). CDR1 and CDR2 from the germline V gene are MGHDK and SYGVNS. The CDR3 is 14 residues long. V was clipped by 10 bases and J by 0 bases, with 13 bases between them. The DNA of the CDR3 is TGTGCCACCGCAGACAGTCTAGCCAAAAACATTCAGTACTTC. The encoded protein is CATADSLAKNIQYF.

The chain uses TRBV28 and TRBJ1-3; 7 bases align to TRBD1. CDR1 MDHEN and CDR2 SYDVKM come from the germline V gene. This CDR3 comprises 15 residues. V was clipped by 2 bases and J by 7 bases; unmatched bases: 8. The CDR3 loop reads CASSLPRGSGNTIYF. CDR3 nucleotides: TGTGCCAGCAGTTTACCCAGGGGGTCAGGCAACACCATATATTTT.

The rearrangement uses TRBV10-1 and TRBJ2-3; 16 nucleotides agree with TRBD2. With 2 bases clipped from V and 3 bases from J, the junction kept 8 bases outside the gene matches. The V gene's germline CDR1 is WNHNN and CDR2 SYGVQD (reference sequence). The CDR3 is 19 residues long. The chain's CDR3 is CASSEEGLAGGPGTDTQYF. The CDR3 nucleotides read TGCGCCAGCAGTGAGGAGGGACTAGCGGGAGGGCCCGGAACAGATACGCAGTATTTT.

This clone was counted once. J is TRBJ1-4 and V is TRBV7-2, with TRBD1 matching 9 bases. Germline V gives CDR1 SGHTA, CDR2 FQGNSA. After removal of 2 bases from V and 5 bases from J, the junction contained 6 bases not matched to a gene. The CDR3 contains 16 residues. CDR3 in amino acids: CASSLRTGARNEKLFF. As DNA, the CDR3 is TGTGCCAGCAGCTTAAGGACAGGGGCGCGAAATGAAAAACTGTTTTTT.

This chain joins TRBV3-1 (or the pseudogene TRBV3-2) and TRBJ2-3; TRBD1 might be the D (5 bases). The CDR3 loop spans 15 amino acids. V dropped 0 bases and J dropped 5 bases, with 12 bases sitting between them. Per germline, CDR1 LGHDT and CDR2 YNNKEL (reference sequence). In DNA form, the CDR3 reads TGTGCCAGCAGCCAAGAAAGGGGCTGGGTAGATACGCAGTATTTT. This sequence encodes CASSQERGWVDTQYF.

V is TRBV19 and J is TRBJ2-1; D not certain. The germline V gene encodes CDR1 LNHDA and CDR2 SQIVND (reference sequence). V was clipped by 5 bases and J by 4 bases, with 6 bases between them. The CDR3 spans 12 residues. The CDR3 DNA follows: TGTGCCAGTAGTCCGTTATACAATGAGCAGTTCTTC. Translated, it gives CASSPLYNEQFF.

The V and J genes are TRBV25-1 and TRBJ1-1; D perhaps matches TRBD1 (6 bases). Trimming removed 0 bases from V and 1 base from J, with 15 bases in between. There are 17 residues in the CDR3. Germline V lookup: CDR1 MGHDK, CDR2 SYGVNS. For the CDR3, the DNA is TGTGCCAGCAGTGAATATTGGGAGGGACACCAGAACACTGAAGCTTTCTTT. This sequence encodes CASSEYWEGHQNTEAFF.

The chain has TRBV28 and TRBJ2-3; 8 bases are shared with TRBD2. CDR1 MDHEN and CDR2 SYDVKM come from the germline V gene. After removal of 10 bases from V and 4 bases from J, the junction contained 7 bases not matched to a gene. This CDR3 region has 13 residues. DNA for the CDR3: TGTGCCACCGGGACTAGGTCGGCAGATACGCAGTATTTT. Amino acid sequence: CATGTRSADTQYF.